This T cell receptor (beta chain) was sequenced in a study of shared clonotypes between healthy human individuals. Overall study findings and caveats: It was only blood that was sampled, and tissue repertoires likely differ. Investigators expected sequencing depth to affect clonotype sharing among donors.

Splitting of each subset's genomic DNA was done evenly across several immunoSEQ plates. Sequencing was performed with immunoSEQ multiplex PCR; in TCRdb, only in-frame clones are kept and a portion is missing. The sample lists 450,000 or so clones; 60% to 80% were seen once. Germline V lookup: CDR1 MNHEY, CDR2 SVGAGI. V gave up 6 bases and J gave up 8 bases, with 20 bases separating them. The CDR3 has 15 residues. Remarks on this clone: Its antigen is unidentified.

The chain joins TRBV6-5 to TRBJ2-1; tentatively, D is TRBD1 (7 bases). The clonotype was recovered from a woman between 40 and 55 years old in good health. Some clones in this sample may be carry-over from other donors' samples. The sequencing input was PBMCs. CDR3 amino acids: CASSTVGGGAYEQFF. CDR3 coding DNA: TGTGCCAGCAGCACCGTCGGAGGGGGCGCGTATGAGCAGTTCTTC.